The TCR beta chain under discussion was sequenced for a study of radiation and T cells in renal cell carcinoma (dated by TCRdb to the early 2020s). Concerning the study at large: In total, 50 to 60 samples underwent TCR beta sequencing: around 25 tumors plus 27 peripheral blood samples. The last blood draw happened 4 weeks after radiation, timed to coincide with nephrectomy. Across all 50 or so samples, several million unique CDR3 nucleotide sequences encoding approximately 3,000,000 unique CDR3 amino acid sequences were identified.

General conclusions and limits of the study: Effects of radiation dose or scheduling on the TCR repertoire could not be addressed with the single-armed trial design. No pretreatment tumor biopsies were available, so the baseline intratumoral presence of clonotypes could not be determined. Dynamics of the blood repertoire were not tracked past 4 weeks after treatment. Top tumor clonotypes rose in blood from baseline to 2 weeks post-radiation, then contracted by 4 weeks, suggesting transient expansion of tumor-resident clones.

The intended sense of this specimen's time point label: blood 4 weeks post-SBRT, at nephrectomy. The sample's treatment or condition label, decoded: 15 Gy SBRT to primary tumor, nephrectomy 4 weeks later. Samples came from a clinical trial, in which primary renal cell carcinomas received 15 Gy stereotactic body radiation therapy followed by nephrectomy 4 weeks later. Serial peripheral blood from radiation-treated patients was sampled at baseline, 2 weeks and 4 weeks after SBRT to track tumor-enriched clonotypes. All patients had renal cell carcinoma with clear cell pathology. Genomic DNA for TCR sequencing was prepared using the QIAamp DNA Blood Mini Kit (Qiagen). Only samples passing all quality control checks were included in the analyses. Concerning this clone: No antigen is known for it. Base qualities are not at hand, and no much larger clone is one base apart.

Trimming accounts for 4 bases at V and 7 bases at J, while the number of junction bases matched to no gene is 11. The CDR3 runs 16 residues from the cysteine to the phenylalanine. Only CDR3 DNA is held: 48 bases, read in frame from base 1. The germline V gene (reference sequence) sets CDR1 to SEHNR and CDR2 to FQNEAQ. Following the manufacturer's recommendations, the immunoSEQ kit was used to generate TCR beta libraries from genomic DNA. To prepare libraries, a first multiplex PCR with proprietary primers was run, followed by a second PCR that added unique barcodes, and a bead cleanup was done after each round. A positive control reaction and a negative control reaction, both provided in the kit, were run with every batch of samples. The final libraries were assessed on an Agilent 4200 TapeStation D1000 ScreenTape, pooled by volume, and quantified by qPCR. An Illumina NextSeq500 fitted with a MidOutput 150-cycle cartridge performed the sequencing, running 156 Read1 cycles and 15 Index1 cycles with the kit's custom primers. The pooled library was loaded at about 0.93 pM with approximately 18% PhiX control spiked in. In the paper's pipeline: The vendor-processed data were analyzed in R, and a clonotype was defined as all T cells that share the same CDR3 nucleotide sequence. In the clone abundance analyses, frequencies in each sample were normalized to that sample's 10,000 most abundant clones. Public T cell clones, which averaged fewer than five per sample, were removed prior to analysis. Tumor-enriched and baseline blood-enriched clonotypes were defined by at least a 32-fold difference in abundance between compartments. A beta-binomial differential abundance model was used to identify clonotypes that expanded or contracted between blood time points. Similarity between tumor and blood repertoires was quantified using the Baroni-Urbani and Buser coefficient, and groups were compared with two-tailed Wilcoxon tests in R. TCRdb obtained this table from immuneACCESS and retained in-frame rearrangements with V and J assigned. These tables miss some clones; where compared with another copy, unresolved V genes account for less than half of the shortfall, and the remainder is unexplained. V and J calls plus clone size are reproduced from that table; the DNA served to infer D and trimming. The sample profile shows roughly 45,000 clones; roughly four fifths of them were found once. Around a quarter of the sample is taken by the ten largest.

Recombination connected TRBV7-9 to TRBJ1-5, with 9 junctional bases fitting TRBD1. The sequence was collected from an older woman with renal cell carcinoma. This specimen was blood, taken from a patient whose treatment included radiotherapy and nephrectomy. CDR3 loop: CASSSSDRGGFQPQHF. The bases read TGTGCCAGCAGCTCGTCTGACAGGGGGGGATTCCAGCCCCAGCATTTT. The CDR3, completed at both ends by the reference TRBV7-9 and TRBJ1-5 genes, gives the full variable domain DTGVSQNPRHKITKRGQNVTFRCDPISEHNRLYWYRQTLGQGPEFLTYFQNEAQLEKSRLLSDRFSAERPKGSFSTLEIQRTEQGDSAMYLCASSSSDRGGFQPQHFGDGTRLSIL.